Each of the 17 T cell receptor beta chains below was sequenced from the same sample in a study of control samples from healthy donors and cancer patients (dated by TCRdb to 2020 to 2022). Libraries came from the immunoSEQ multiplex PCR assay. The table comes from immuneACCESS by way of TCRdb, which keeps in-frame sequences with V and J called. Part of the clones is missing from these tables; in studies checked, under half for an unresolved V gene and the rest for unknown reasons. This sample holds approximately 92,000 clones; approximately 93% were observed only once. The ten largest clonotypes hold nearly 1.5% of the sample. Sequenced sample: blood. These receptors were taken from a woman younger than 45 in good health.

This chain's CDR3 is CASSPYSVGPFSYEQYF. The DNA for the CDR3 is TGTGCCAGCAGCCCCTACTCGGTGGGTCCCTTCTCCTACGAGCAGTACTTC. V gene TRBV5-6 combines with J gene TRBJ2-7; D unresolved. The CDR3 is 17 residues long. Germline CDR1 is SGHDT and CDR2 is YYEEEE. V gave up 4 bases and J gave up 0 bases, with 20 bases separating them.

The chain joins TRBV28 to TRBJ1-2; D may be TRBD1 (6 bases). The germline V and J ends were trimmed by 2 bases and 4 bases, with 14 bases remaining between them. This CDR3 has 15 amino acids. Germline V lookup: CDR1 MDHEN, CDR2 SYDVKM. CDR3 bases: TGTGCCAGCAGTTTAGCCGGGGGCGCCGTCTATGGCTACACCTTC. The encoded protein is CASSLAGGAVYGYTF.

The rearrangement uses TRBV5-8 and TRBJ1-2; D call uncertain. The CDR3 spans 11 residues. The V gene's germline CDR1 is SGHTS and CDR2 YDEGEE. V was trimmed by 5 bases and J by 5 bases, leaving 7 bases between them. The CDR3: CASSLWYGYTF. CDR3 sequence (DNA): TGTGCCAGCAGTTTGTGGTATGGCTACACCTTC.

The V and J genes are TRBV7-2 and TRBJ2-7, with 11 bases fitting TRBD2. The V and J ends lost 5 bases and 4 bases, in that order; junction bases with no gene match: 4. This CDR3 is 14 amino acids long. The germline gives CDR1 SGHTA, CDR2 FQGNSA. The CDR3 protein is CASSGTSGPYEQYF. The CDR3 nucleotides read TGTGCCAGCAGCGGGACTAGCGGACCATACGAGCAGTACTTC.

V and J are TRBV4-1 and TRBJ2-7; D gene ambiguous. The CDR3 extends over 12 amino acids. Germline-derived CDR1 and CDR2 are MGHRA and YSYEKL. Trimming left V 0 bases short and J 4 bases short, with 4 bases between. The CDR3 loop is CASSQEGYEQYF. CDR3 nucleotides: TGCGCCAGCAGCCAAGAGGGTTACGAGCAGTACTTC.

This clone was observed a single time. The genes are TRBV6-5 and TRBJ2-5, with TRBD1 matching 7 bases. This CDR3 has 15 amino acids. Per the germline V gene, CDR1 is MNHEY and CDR2 is SVGAGI. The ends lost 6 bases at V and 1 base at J; junction bases unmatched: 8. DNA of the CDR3: TGTGCCAGCAGGGCGATGGGACAGCTCCAAGAGACCCAGTACTTC. Translating gives CASRAMGQLQETQYF.

This sequence joins TRBV4-1 and TRBJ2-3; 8 nucleotides agree with TRBD1. Germline trimming cut 2 bases from V and 4 bases from J; bases unmatched to any gene: 17. Per the germline V gene, CDR1 is MGHRA and CDR2 is YSYEKL. The CDR3 is 19 amino acids. CDR3 DNA: TGCGCCAGCAGCCAACCCCGTTTAGGTCAGGGGGCTTTTGCAGATACGCAGTATTTT. Translating it yields CASSQPRLGQGAFADTQYF.

The chain joins TRBV28 to TRBJ1-6; D ambiguous. The V end lost 5 bases, the J end lost 7 bases, and 21 bases lay between the germline ends. Germline V gives CDR1 MDHEN, CDR2 SYDVKM. The CDR3 totals 17 residues. The CDR3 region is CASSPFAGALRNSPLHF. In nucleotides, the CDR3 is TGTGCCAGCAGTCCTTTTGCGGGAGCTTTGAGGAATTCACCCCTCCACTTT.

The J gene is TRBJ1-1, the V gene TRBV18, with D unclear. Per the germline V gene, CDR1 is KGHSH and CDR2 is LQKENI. This CDR3 contains 13 residues. V lost 2 bases and J lost 6, with 10 bases in between. The CDR3 DNA follows: TGTGCCAGCTCACCAACTAGTAGCCCTGAAGCTTTCTTT. Its protein product is CASSPTSSPEAFF.

On this clone: A junction end diverges from the germline sequence, so it may reflect a read error. V and J are TRBV27 and TRBJ2-7, with 7 bases matching TRBD1. Germline V gives CDR1 MNHEY, CDR2 SMNVEV (reference sequence). The CDR3 consists of 18 residues. The CDR3 sequence: CAGSSALRDRAIHYEQYF. Written as DNA, the CDR3 is TGTGCCGGCAGTTCCGCTCTCCGTGACAGGGCGATTCACTACGAGCAGTACTTC.

The chain uses TRBV18 and TRBJ1-3, with D unresolved. The V end was cut by 2 bases, the J end by 0 bases, with 17 bases between. Per the germline V gene, CDR1 is KGHSH and CDR2 is LQKENI. The CDR3 is 18 amino acids. The CDR3 DNA is TGTGCCAGCTCACCAGGCCGGACCTTCACCTCCTCTGGAAACACCATATATTTT. This translates into CASSPGRTFTSSGNTIYF.

The chain recombines TRBV9 with TRBJ2-7; D remains ambiguous. The germline CDR1 and CDR2 sequences are SGDLS and YYNGEE. The CDR3 consists of 15 residues. Deletions cut 4 bases from V and 3 bases from J, with 17 bases between. CDR3 loop: CASSFRPRADYEQYF. The DNA of the CDR3 is TGTGCCAGCAGCTTCCGTCCCCGGGCCGACTACGAGCAGTACTTC.

CDR3 coding DNA: TGCGCCAGCAGCCACGGGGGAGGGGAGCGCACTGAAGCTTTCTTT. Residues: CASSHGGGERTEAFF. The gene calls are TRBV5-1 and TRBJ1-1; the D gene is possibly TRBD1 (5 bases). Germline CDR1 is SGHRS and CDR2 is YFSETQ. The CDR3 is 15 residues long. Trimming pared 4 bases from V and 4 bases from J, leaving 17 bases between.

The chain couples TRBV6-2 or TRBV6-3 to TRBJ2-7; TRBD1 aligns across 7 bases. The CDR3 runs 15 residues. The V gene's germline CDR1 is MNHEY and CDR2 SVGEGT. The V segment lost 5 bases and the J segment 6 bases; nucleotides outside the gene matches: 13. CDR3: CASSPLGQDPLEQYF. CDR3 bases: TGTGCCAGCAGTCCCCTTGGACAGGACCCTCTCGAGCAGTACTTC.

This chain joins TRBV29-1 and TRBJ2-7; 7 bases fit TRBD2. This CDR3 comprises 13 residues. Germline CDR1 SQVTM, CDR2 ANQGSEA. The junction had 9 bases not matched to a gene; V was cut back by 7 bases and J by 3 bases. The CDR3 loop reads CSGTSSGGYEQYF. Here the CDR3 DNA reads TGCAGCGGTACCTCTAGCGGAGGCTACGAGCAGTACTTC.

The V call is TRBV12-3 or TRBV12-4, the J call TRBJ2-3; D might be TRBD2 (5 bases). Trimming took off 3 bases at V and 7 bases at J, with 8 bases between the two ends. The CDR3 totals 12 residues. The CDR3 loop is CASSFMDYTQYF. CDR3 sequence (DNA): TGTGCCAGCAGTTTCATGGACTATACGCAGTATTTT.

DNA for the CDR3: TGTGCCAGCAGCTTAGATCGGACAGAGTACTACGAGCAGTACTTC. Translation gives CASSLDRTEYYEQYF. V and J are TRBV7-9 and TRBJ2-7; possible D gene TRBD1, 6 bases. CDR3 length: 15 residues. V was pared by 1 base and J by 3 bases, with 13 bases between. Germline loops: CDR1 SEHNR, CDR2 FQNEAQ (reference sequence). The whole variable domain, filled in from reference TRBV7-9 and TRBJ2-7, reads DTGVSQNPRHKITKRGQNVTFRCDPISEHNRLYWYRQTLGQGPEFLTYFQNEAQLEKSRLLSDRFSAERPKGSFSTLEIQRTEQGDSAMYLCASSLDRTEYYEQYFGPGTRLTVT.